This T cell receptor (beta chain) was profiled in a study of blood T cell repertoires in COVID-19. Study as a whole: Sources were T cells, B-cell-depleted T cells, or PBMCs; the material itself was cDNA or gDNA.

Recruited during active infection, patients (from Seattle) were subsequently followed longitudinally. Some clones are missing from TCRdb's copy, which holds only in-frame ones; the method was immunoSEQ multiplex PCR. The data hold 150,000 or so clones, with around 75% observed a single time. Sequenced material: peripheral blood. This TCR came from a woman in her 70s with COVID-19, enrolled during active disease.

The CDR3 is CASSWDPGSGELFF. The CDR3 DNA reads TGCGCCAGCAGCTGGGACCCCGGGAGCGGGGAGCTGTTTTTT. The gene calls are TRBV5-1 and TRBJ2-2; D is possibly TRBD2 (6 bases). The germline V gene has CDR1 SGHRS and CDR2 YFSETQ. This CDR3 is built from 14 residues. With 3 bases removed from V and 7 bases from J, the gap between germline ends came to 13 bases.